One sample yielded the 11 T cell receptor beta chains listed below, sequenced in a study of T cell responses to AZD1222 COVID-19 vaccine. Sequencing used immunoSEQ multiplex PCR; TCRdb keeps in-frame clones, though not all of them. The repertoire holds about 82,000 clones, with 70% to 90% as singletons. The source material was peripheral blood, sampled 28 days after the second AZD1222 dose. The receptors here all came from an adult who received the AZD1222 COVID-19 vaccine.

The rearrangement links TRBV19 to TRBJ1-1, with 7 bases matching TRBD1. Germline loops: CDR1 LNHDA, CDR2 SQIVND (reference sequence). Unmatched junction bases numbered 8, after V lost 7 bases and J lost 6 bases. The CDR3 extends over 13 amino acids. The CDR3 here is CASTGTVRSEAFF. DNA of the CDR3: TGTGCCAGTACTGGGACAGTTCGTTCTGAAGCTTTCTTT.

CDR3 DNA sequence: TGTGCCAGCAGCCAAGTGGCTGGCAGGGCAAATTCACCCCTCCACTTT. It codes for CASSQVAGRANSPLHF. V and J are TRBV3-1 (or the pseudogene TRBV3-2) and TRBJ1-6; D might be TRBD1 (5 bases). Germline loops: CDR1 LGHDT, CDR2 YNNKEL (reference sequence). V lost 1 base and J lost 7, with 14 bases in between. The CDR3 sequence is 16 residues long.

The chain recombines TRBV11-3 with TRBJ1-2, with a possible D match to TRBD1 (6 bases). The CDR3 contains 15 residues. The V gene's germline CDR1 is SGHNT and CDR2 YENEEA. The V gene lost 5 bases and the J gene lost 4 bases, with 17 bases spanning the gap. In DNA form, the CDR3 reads TGTGCCAGCAGCGGATCCGGGGGCAGGGCCTATGGCTACACCTTC. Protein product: CASSGSGGRAYGYTF. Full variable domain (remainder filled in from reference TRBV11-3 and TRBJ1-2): EAGVVQSPRYKIIEKKQPVAFWCNPISGHNTLYWYLQNLGQGPELLIRYENEEAVDDSQLPKDRFSAERLKGVDSTLKIQPAELGDSAVYLCASSGSGGRAYGYTFGSGTRLTVV.

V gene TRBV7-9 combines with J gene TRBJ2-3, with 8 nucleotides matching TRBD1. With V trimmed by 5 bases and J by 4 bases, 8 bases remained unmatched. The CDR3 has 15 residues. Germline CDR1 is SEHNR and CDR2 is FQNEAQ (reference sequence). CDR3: CASSVRTGISDTQYF. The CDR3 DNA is TGTGCCAGCAGCGTGCGGACAGGGATATCAGATACGCAGTATTTT.

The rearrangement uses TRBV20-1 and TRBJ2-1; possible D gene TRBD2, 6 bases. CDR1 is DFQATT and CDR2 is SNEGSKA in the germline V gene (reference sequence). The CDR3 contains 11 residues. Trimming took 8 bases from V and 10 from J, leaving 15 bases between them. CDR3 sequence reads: CSSGRGWEQFF. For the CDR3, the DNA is TGCAGTTCAGGCCGGGGGTGGGAGCAGTTCTTC.

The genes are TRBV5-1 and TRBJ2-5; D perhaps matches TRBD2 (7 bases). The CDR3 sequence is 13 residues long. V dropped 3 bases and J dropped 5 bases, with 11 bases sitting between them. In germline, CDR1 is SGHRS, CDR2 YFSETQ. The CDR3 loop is CASSWGGQETQYF. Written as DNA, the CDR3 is TGCGCCAGCAGCTGGGGGGGCCAGGAGACCCAGTACTTC.

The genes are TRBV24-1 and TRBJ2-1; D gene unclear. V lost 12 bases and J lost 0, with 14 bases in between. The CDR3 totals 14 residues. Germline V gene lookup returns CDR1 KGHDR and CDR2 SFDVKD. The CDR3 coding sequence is TGTGCCTCGGAAGGGCGTGGCTCCTACAATGAGCAGTTCTTC. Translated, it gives CASEGRGSYNEQFF.

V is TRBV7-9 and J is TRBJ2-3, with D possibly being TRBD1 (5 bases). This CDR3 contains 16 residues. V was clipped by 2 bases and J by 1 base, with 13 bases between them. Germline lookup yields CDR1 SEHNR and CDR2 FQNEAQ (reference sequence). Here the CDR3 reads CASSLIGAMRTDTQYF. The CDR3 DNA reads TGTGCCAGCAGCTTAATTGGGGCAATGCGCACAGATACGCAGTATTTT.

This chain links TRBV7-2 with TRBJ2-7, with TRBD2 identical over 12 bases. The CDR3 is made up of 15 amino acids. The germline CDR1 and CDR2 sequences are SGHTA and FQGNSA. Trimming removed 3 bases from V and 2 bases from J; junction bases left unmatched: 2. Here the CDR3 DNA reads TGTGCCAGCAGCTTCTCTAGCGGGGGGGCCTACGAGCAGTACGTC. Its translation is CASSFSSGGAYEQYV.

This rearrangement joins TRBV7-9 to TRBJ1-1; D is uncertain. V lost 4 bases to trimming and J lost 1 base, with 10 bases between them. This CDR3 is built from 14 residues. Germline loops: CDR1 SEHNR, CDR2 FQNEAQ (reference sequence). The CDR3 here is CASSYTSGNTEAFF. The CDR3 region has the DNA TGTGCCAGCAGCTATACGTCCGGGAACACTGAAGCTTTCTTT.

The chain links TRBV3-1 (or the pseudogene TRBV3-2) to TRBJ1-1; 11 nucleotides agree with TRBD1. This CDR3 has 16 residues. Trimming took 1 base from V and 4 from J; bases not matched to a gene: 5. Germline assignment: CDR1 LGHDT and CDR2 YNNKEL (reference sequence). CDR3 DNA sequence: TGTGCCAGCAGCCAAGTTCGCGGGACAGGGGGCACTGAAGCTTTCTTT. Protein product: CASSQVRGTGGTEAFF.